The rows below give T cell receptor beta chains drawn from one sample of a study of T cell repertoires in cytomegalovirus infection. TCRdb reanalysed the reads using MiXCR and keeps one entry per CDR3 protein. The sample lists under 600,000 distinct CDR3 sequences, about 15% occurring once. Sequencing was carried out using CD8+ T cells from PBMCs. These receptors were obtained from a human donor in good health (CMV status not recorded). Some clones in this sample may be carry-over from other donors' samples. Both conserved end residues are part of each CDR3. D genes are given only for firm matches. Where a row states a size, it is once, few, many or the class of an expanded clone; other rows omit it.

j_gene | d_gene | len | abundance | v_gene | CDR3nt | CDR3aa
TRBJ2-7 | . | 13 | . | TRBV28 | TGTGCCATCCGGGACATCGATGAGTACGAGCAGTACTTC | CAIRDIDEYEQYF
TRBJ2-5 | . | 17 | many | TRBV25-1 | TGTGCCAGCAGTGAGATGAAGGTAGCGGCCCCGCAAGAGACCCAGTACTTC | CASSEMKVAAPQETQYF
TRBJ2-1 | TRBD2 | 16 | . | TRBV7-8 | TGTGCCAGCAGCCCGTGGCTAGCGGGGACTCACAATGAGCAGTTCTTC | CASSPWLAGTHNEQFF
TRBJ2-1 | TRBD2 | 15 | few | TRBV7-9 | TGTGCCAGCAGCTTCCTACTAGCGGAAGACAATGAGCAGTTCTTC | CASSFLLAEDNEQFF
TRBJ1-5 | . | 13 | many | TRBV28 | TGTGCCAGCAAGCCCCCTCTCAATCAGCCCCAGCATTTT | CASKPPLNQPQHF
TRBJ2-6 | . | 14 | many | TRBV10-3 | TGTGCCGTTACAGAGAGCTCTGGGGCCAACGTCCTGACTTTC | CAVTESSGANVLTF
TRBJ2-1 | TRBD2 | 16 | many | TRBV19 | TGTGCCAGTAGTATAGCCACTAGCGGGAGAGTGAATGAGCAGTTCTTC | CASSIATSGRVNEQFF
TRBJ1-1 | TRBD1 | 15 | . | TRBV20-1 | TGCAGTGCAGAAACCCGGGACAGGGGGCTCACTGAAGCTTTCTTT | CSAETRDRGLTEAFF
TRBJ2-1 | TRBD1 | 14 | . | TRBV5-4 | TGTGCCACAGCCGGGACAGGCTACAGCAATGAGCAGTTCTTC | CATAGTGYSNEQFF
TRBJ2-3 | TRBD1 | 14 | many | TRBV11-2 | TGTGCCAGCAGCTTAGGGACAGGGGCAGATACGCAGTATTTT | CASSLGTGADTQYF
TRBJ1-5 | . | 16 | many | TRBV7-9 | TGTGCCAGCAGCAAAGGCCAGGGGTTCAGCAATCAGCCCCAGCATTTT | CASSKGQGFSNQPQHF
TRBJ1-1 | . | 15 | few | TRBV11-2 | TGTGCCAGCAGCCCACCCCCCGGGGGGGGGACTGAAGCTTTCTTT | CASSPPPGGGTEAFF
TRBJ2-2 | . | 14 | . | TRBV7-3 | TGTGCCAGCAGCTTAAGGCGGAACAACGGGGAGCTGTTTTTT | CASSLRRNNGELFF
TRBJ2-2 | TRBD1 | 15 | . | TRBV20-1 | TGCAGTGCTTCCTGGGACCAGGGGGCACTCGGGGAGCTGTTTTTT | CSASWDQGALGELFF
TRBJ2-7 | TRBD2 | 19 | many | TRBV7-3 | TGTGCCAGCAGCGATAACCCGGGACTAGCGGGAGCGACCCCATACGAGCAGTACTTC | CASSDNPGLAGATPYEQYF
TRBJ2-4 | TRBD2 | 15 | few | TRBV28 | TGTGCCAGCAGCCCTCCTGGGACTAGTTACAACATTCAGTACTTC | CASSPPGTSYNIQYF
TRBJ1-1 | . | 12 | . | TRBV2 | TGTGCCAGCCGCGCCACAAACACTGAAGCTTTCTTT | CASRATNTEAFF
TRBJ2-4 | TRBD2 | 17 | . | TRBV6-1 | TGTGCCAGCAGTGATCTAGCGGGAGTGGTGGCCAAAAACATTCAGTACTTC | CASSDLAGVVAKNIQYF
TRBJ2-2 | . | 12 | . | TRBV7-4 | TGTGCCAGCAGCCGCGAAGGCGGGGAGCTGGTTTTT | CASSREGGELVF
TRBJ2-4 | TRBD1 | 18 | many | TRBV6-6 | TGTGCCAGCAGTCCTGAAAAACAGGGGCCACTAGCCAAAAACATTCAGTACTTC | CASSPEKQGPLAKNIQYF
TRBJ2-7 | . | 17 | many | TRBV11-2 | TGTGCCAGCAGCTTAGGTAGTTCGGGGGTCGAAGCCTACGAGCAGTACTTC | CASSLGSSGVEAYEQYF
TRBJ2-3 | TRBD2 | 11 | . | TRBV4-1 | TGCGCCAGCAGCCCAGGACTAGCCCTATATTTT | CASSPGLALYF
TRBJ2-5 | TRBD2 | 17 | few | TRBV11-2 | TGTGCCAGCAGCCGAAAGCTGGGACTAGGAATACGAGAGACCCAGTACTTC | CASSRKLGLGIRETQYF
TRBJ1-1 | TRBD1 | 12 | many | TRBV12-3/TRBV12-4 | TGTGCCAGCAGCCAGGGGGCCCCTGAAGCTTTCTTT | CASSQGAPEAFF
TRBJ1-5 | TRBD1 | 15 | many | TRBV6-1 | TGTGCCAGCAGTGAAGAGGACAGGAGTAATCAGCCCCAGCATTTT | CASSEEDRSNQPQHF
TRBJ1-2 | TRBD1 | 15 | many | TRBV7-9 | TGTGCCAGCAGCCCGCCGGGACAGGGGGCTAATGGCTACACCTTC | CASSPPGQGANGYTF
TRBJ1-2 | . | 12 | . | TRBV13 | TGTGCCAGCAGCTTAGGCCAACGAGGCTACACCTTC | CASSLGQRGYTF
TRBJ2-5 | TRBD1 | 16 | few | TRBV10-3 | TGTGCCATCACCCAGGGCCGACAGGGGGCTGGTGAGACCCAGTACTTC | CAITQGRQGAGETQYF
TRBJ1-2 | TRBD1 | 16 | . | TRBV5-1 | TGCGCCAGCAGCTTGGTTCCACAGGGGAAAGACTATGGCTACACCTTC | CASSLVPQGKDYGYTF
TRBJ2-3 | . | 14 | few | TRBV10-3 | TGTGCCTCTGGGGGGACATCTAGCACAGATACGCAGTATTTT | CASGGTSSTDTQYF
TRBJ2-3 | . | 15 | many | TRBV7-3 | TGTGCCAGCAGCTTAAGCGGCGCCTTCACAGATACGCAGTATTTT | CASSLSGAFTDTQYF
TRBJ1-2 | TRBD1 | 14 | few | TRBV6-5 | TGTGCCAGCAGTTTCGCGACAGGGGTGGATGGCTACACCTTC | CASSFATGVDGYTF
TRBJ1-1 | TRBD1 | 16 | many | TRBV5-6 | TGTGCCAGCAGCTCGGTCGGGACAGAGCTGAACACTGAAGCTTTCTTT | CASSSVGTELNTEAFF
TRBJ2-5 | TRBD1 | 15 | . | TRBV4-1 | TGCGCCAGCAGCCAGCTTACAGGGGGCCAAGAGACCCAGTACTTC | CASSQLTGGQETQYF
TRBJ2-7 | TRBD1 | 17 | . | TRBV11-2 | TGTGCCAGCAGCCCGGACTCCTACAGGGGAGAACTCTACGAGCAGTACTTC | CASSPDSYRGELYEQYF
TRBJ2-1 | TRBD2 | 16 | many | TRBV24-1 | TGTGCCACCAGTGATTCCAGCGGGAGGCTCTACAATGAGCAGTTCTTC | CATSDSSGRLYNEQFF
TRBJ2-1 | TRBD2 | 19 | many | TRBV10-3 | TGTGCCATCAGTGGGTCCGGGACTAGCGGGAGGGCCAATTACAATGAGCAGTTCTTC | CAISGSGTSGRANYNEQFF
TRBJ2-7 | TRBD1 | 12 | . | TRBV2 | TGTGCCAGCAAACAGGGGTCCTACGAGCAGTACTTC | CASKQGSYEQYF
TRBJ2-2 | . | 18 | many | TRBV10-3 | TGTGCCATCAGTGAGTCTCCCCGGAAGGGGCTGAACACCGGGGAGCTGTTTTTT | CAISESPRKGLNTGELFF
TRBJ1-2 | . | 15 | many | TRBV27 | TGTGCCAGCAGTTTAGAAGGGGGTCGGGTCTATGGCTACACCTTC | CASSLEGGRVYGYTF
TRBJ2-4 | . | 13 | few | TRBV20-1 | TGCAGTGCTCGGGCCGTAGCCAAAAACATTCAGTACTTC | CSARAVAKNIQYF
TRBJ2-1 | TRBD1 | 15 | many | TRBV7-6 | TGTGCCAGCAAGCTTATTGGGACAGGGGACCATGAGCAGTTCTTC | CASKLIGTGDHEQFF